This T cell receptor (beta chain) comes out of a study of T cell clonotyping in hematopoietic cell transplantation (dated by TCRdb to the early 2020s). Some background on the complete study: A total of fewer than 150 blood samples were gathered in the study from roughly 37 consecutive transplant recipients along with their related donors. Recruitment of patients ran from September 2015 to early 2017, and follow-up continued until late 2020 or until death.

The CDR3 covers 14 residues, taking in both the cysteine and the phenylalanine. Only the CDR3 region is kept as DNA, spanning 42 bases read in frame from base 1. Trimming at the junction amounts to 5 bases on V and 4 bases on J, and the germline ends lie 14 bases apart. Taken from the germline V gene, the CDR1 and CDR2 loops are SGHAT and FQNNGV. Regarding this clone: Its cognate antigen has yet to be identified. No qualities accompany the bases; no much larger clone lies one base away.

The paper as a whole reports these results and caveats: The sample size was limited, and CD4 and CD8 repertoire contributions could not be separated because cells were not sorted. Broader TCR repertoire diversity after transplant was predicted by Inverse Simpson Index values from donors and from recipients before transplant. After transplant, TCR diversity in recipients dropped, and pathologically expanded clonotypes increased progressively from day 30 to day 180. Recipient repertoires showed only a small fraction of overlap with donor repertoires, and over 97% appeared de novo at the given depth.

With the immunoSEQ assay, which is a bias-controlled multiplex PCR relying on V- and J-specific primers, TCR beta CDR3 regions were amplified from genomic DNA. In a second PCR step, the CDR3 amplicons were tagged with a proprietary barcode plus Illumina adapter sequences. An Illumina MiSeq instrument was used to sequence the CDR3 libraries. The authors' pipeline ran thus. immunoSEQ Analyzer 3.0 was used for export and quality control, with R Bioconductor and Immunarch used for downstream analyses. Only productive rearrangements in the normalized downsampled data set went into calculating the repertoire metrics. In the normalized cohort, clonotypes with more than 5 templates were defined as pathologically expanded. The Inverse Simpson Index served as the measure of repertoire diversity. The non-normalized data set was used for CMV-specificity analyses so that all clonotypes could be captured. Held by TCRdb, this immuneACCESS table contains in-frame sequences only and omits some clones. Under half of the omission traces to an unresolved V gene where checked; the cause of the rest is unknown. Clone size and the V and J calls come from that table; the DNA yielded D and trimming. A total of about 4,800 clones appear in this sample, around 94% of them only once. The ten largest clonotypes hold about 6% of the sample.

The time point label of this sample denotes: 180 days after allo-HCT. Recipient blood was collected about 28 days before transplant and at days 30, 100 and 180 after transplant. Nuclei Lysis Solution was used to extract genomic DNA from fresh or cryopreserved unfractionated peripheral blood mononuclear cells. The sample was PBMCs, taken 180 days after allogeneic stem cell transplant. The chain couples TRBV11-2 to TRBJ1-1; TRBD1 might be the D gene, on 6 matching bases. This TCR came from a male patient aged 60-70 years who had an allogeneic stem cell transplant from a related donor, so the T cells may come from the graft donor. Some clones in this sample may be carry-over from other donors' samples. The CDR3 region reads CASSPPGGRTEAFF. The DNA sequence is given as TGTGCCAGCAGCCCCCCGGGGGGGCGCACTGAAGCTTTCTTT.